The 2 T cell receptor beta chains below were found in one sample sequenced in a study of blood T cell repertoires in COVID-19. Assay: immunoSEQ multiplex PCR; the TCRdb copy retains only in-frame clones and omits some. Among approximately 68,000 clones, roughly four fifths were seen once, and the ten largest hold about 6%. The sample taken for sequencing was peripheral blood. All receptors derive from a woman aged 55-70 years with acute or convalescent COVID-19.

The J gene is TRBJ1-3, the V gene TRBV30; D is uncertain. The V end was cut by 1 base, the J end by 9 bases, with 13 bases between. The CDR3 consists of 13 residues. Germline V gives CDR1 GTSNPN, CDR2 SVGIG (reference sequence). In DNA form, the CDR3 reads TGTGCCTGGAGTGATCTCCCCCGGGGCACCATATATTTT. As protein: CAWSDLPRGTIYF.

V is TRBV20-1 and J is TRBJ2-7, with D tentatively TRBD1 (6 bases). Germline values: CDR1 DFQATT, CDR2 SNEGSKA (reference sequence). The V end was cut by 3 bases, the J end by 2 bases, with 20 bases between. The CDR3 runs to 16 residues. The CDR3: CSASLILGTFTYEQYF. For the CDR3, the DNA is TGCAGTGCTAGTTTAATATTAGGGACATTCACCTACGAGCAGTACTTC.